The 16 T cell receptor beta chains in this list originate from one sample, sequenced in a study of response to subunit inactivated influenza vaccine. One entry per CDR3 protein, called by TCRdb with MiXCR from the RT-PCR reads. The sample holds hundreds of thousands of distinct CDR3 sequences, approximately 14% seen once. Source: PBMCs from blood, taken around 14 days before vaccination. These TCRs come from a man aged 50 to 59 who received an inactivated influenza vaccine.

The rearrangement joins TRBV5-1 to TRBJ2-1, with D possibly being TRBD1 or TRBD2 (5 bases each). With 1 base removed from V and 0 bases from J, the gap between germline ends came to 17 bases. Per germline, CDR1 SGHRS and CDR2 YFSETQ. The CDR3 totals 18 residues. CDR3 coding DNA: TGCGCCAGCAGCTTGTCCGGGAAGGGGTCAAGCTCCTACAATGAGCAGTTCTTC. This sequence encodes CASSLSGKGSSSYNEQFF.

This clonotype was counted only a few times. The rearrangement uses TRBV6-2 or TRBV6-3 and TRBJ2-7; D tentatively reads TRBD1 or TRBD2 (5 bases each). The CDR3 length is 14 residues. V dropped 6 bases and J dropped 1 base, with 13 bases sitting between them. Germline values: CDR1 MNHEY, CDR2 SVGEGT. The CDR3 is CASRRDHQSYEQYF. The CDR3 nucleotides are TGTGCCAGCAGGAGGGACCACCAATCCTACGAGCAGTACTTC.

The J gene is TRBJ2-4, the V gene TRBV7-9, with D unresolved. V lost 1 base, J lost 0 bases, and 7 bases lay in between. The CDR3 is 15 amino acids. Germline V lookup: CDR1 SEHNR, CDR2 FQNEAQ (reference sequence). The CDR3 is CASSLDRIAKNIQYF. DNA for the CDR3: TGTGCCAGCAGCTTAGACAGAATAGCCAAAAACATTCAGTACTTC.

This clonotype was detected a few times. The CDR3 DNA reads as TGTGCCAGCAGTGAGATCAGAGTGGGGGGTACGCAGTATTTT. This translates into CASSEIRVGGTQYF. This sequence joins TRBV6-1 and TRBJ2-3; a possible D gene is TRBD2 (6 bases). This CDR3 is built from 14 residues. Germline assignment: CDR1 MNHNS and CDR2 SASEGT. Trimming stripped 3 bases from V and 8 bases from J, with 15 bases between.

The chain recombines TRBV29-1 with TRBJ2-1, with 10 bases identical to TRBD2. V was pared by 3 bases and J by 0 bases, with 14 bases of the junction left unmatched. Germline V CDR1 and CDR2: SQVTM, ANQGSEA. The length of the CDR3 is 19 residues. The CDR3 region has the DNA TGCAGCGTTGAGGATCTAGCGGGAGCCCACCCGGTCTCCTACAATGAGCAGTTCTTC. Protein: CSVEDLAGAHPVSYNEQFF.

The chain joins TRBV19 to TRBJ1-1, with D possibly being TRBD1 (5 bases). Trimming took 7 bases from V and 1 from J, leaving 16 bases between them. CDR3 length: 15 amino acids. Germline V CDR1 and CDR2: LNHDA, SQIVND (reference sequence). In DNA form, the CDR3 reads TGTGCCAGTACCCACGGGGGGGTTGGGAACACTGAAGCTTTCTTT. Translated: CASTHGGVGNTEAFF.

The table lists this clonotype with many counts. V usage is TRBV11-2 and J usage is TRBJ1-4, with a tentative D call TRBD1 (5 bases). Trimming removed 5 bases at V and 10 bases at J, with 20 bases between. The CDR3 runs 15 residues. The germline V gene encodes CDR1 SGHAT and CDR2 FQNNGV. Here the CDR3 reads CASSQDYSQGPKLFF. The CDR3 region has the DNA TGTGCCAGCAGCCAGGACTACAGCCAGGGTCCAAAACTGTTTTTT.

CDR3 loop: CASSLVSGANEQYF. As DNA, the CDR3 is TGCGCCAGCAGCTTGGTTAGCGGGGCAAACGAGCAGTACTTC. The chain links TRBV5-1 to TRBJ2-7, with 8 positions matching TRBD2. This CDR3 spans 14 amino acids. CDR1 and CDR2 from the germline V gene are SGHRS and YFSETQ. V dropped 0 bases and J dropped 5; count of bases not matched to a gene: 4. The full variable domain, its missing parts supplied by reference TRBV5-1 and TRBJ2-7, is KAGVTQTPRYLIKTRGQQVTLSCSPISGHRSVSWYQQTPGQGLQFLFEYFSETQRNKGNFPGRFSGRQFSNSRSEMNVSTLELGDSALYLCASSLVSGANEQYFGPGTRLTVT.

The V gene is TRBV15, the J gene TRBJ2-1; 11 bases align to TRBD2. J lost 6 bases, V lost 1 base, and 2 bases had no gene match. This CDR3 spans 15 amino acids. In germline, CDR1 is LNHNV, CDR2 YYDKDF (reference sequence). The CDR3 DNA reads TGTGCCACCAGCAGAGCTGGGACTAGCGGCAATGAGCAGTTCTTC. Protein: CATSRAGTSGNEQFF.

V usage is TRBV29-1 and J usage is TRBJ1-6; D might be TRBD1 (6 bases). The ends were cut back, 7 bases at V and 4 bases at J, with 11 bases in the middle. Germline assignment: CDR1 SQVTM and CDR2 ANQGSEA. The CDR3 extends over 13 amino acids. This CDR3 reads CSARDTYNSPLHF. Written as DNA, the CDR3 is TGCAGCGCGCGGGACACGTATAATTCACCCCTCCACTTT.

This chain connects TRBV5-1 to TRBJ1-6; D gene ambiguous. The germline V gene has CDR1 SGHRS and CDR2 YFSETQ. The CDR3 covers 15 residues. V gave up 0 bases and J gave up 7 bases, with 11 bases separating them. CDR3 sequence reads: CASSLDGRVNSPLHF. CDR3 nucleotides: TGCGCCAGCAGCTTGGATGGAAGGGTGAATTCACCCCTCCACTTT.

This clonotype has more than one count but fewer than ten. The CDR3 loop is CSAGQGDQPQHF. In DNA, the CDR3 is TGCAGTGCCGGACAGGGGGATCAGCCCCAGCATTTT. The chain is built from TRBV20-1 and TRBJ1-5; 10 nucleotides match TRBD1. CDR1 and CDR2 from the germline V gene are DFQATT and SNEGSKA (reference sequence). The CDR3 is 12 residues long. V shed 6 bases, J shed 5 bases, and the junction held 1 base outside the gene matches.

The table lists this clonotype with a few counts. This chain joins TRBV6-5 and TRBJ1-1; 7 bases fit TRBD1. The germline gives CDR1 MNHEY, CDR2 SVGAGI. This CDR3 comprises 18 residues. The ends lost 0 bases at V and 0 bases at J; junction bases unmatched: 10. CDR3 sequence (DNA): TGTGCCAGCAGTTACTCGATGATGTTCGGGACAGTGAACACTGAAGCTTTCTTT. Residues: CASSYSMMFGTVNTEAFF.

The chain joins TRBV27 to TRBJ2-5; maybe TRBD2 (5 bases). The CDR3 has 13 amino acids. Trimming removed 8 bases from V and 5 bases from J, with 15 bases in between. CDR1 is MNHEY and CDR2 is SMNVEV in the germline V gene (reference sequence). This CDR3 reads CASAGIVRETQYF. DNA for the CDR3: TGTGCCAGCGCCGGGATAGTCCGGGAGACCCAGTACTTC.

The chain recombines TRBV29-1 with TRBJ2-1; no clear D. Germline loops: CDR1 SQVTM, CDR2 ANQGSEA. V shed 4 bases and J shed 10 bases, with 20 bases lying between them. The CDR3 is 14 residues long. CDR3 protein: CSVVRQELMKEQFF. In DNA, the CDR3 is TGCAGCGTTGTAAGGCAGGAGCTAATGAAAGAGCAGTTCTTC.

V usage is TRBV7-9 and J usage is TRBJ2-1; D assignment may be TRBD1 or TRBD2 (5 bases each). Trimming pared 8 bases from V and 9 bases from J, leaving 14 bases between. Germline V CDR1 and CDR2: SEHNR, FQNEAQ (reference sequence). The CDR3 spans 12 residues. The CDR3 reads CASGKLGVEQFF. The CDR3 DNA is TGTGCCAGCGGTAAACTAGGGGTTGAGCAGTTCTTC.